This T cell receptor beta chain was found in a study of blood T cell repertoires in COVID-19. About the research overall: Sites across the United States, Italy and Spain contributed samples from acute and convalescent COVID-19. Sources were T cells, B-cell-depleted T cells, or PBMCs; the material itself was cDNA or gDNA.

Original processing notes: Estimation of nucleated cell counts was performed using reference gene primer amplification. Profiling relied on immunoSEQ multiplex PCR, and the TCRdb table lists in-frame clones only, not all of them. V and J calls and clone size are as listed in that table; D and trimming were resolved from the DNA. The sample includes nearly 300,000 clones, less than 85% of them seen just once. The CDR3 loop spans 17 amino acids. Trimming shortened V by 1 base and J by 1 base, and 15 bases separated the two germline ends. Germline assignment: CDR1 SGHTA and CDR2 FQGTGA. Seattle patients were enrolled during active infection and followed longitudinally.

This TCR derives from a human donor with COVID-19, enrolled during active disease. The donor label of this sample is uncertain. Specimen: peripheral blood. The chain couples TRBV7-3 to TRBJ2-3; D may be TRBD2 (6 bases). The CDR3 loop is CASSLKLTWGGTDTQYF. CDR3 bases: TGTGCCAGCAGCTTAAAATTAACTTGGGGGGGCACAGATACGCAGTATTTT.